The 9 T cell receptor beta chains presented below share a single source sample, sequenced in a study of T cell responses to AZD1222 COVID-19 vaccine. Method: immunoSEQ multiplex PCR; TCRdb's copy keeps in-frame clones and lacks some. The table has some 140,000 clones, 93% seen once. This specimen was peripheral blood, taken on day 0 of AZD1222 vaccination. Source of these receptors: an adult in good health.

This clone was detected only once. The chain carries TRBV28 and TRBJ1-1; D gene unclear. Trimming took 6 bases from V and 0 from J, leaving 11 bases between them. CDR1 and CDR2 (germline): MDHEN, SYDVKM. CDR3 length: 14 residues. As DNA, the CDR3 is TGTGCCAGCAGGCGTTCCCTTTTGAACACTGAAGCTTTCTTT. Translating it yields CASRRSLLNTEAFF.

CDR3 amino acids: CASSLGGLPSEQFF. Here the CDR3 DNA reads TGTGCCAGCAGCTTGGGGGGACTTCCCAGTGAGCAGTTCTTC. The chain employs TRBV7-2 and TRBJ2-1; possible D gene TRBD2, 6 bases. Germline CDR1 reads SGHTA; CDR2 reads FQGNSA. Trimming took off 3 bases at V and 9 bases at J, with 15 bases between the two ends. This CDR3 is built from 14 residues.

The chain is built from TRBV6-5 and TRBJ2-7; 8 bases agree with TRBD2. Germline loops: CDR1 MNHEY, CDR2 SVGAGI. This CDR3 is built from 14 residues. J gave up 6 bases and V 2 bases, and 6 bases lay outside the gene matches. The CDR3 spells CASSYVREEGEQYF. CDR3 bases: TGTGCCAGCAGTTACGTGCGGGAGGAAGGCGAGCAGTACTTC.

This chain joins TRBV5-5 and TRBJ1-1; TRBD1 matches 7 bases. V shed 1 base and J 6 bases; nucleotides not matched to a gene: 9. In germline, CDR1 is SGHKS, CDR2 YYEKEE (reference sequence). CDR3 size: 15 residues. CDR3 DNA: TGTGCCAGCAGCTTGTCCCGGACAGGAATCTCTGAAGCTTTCTTT. Protein product: CASSLSRTGISEAFF.

The CDR3 bases are TGTGCCAGCAGCGCCCCCGGGACACAAGCCTACAATGAGCAGTTCTTC. It is translated as CASSAPGTQAYNEQFF. The rearrangement uses TRBV7-9 and TRBJ2-1; D might be TRBD1 (6 bases). The V and J ends lost 5 bases and 2 bases respectively, with 16 bases between them. The CDR3 is made up of 16 amino acids. From germline, CDR1 is SEHNR and CDR2 FQNEAQ (reference sequence).

The chain couples TRBV29-1 to TRBJ2-3, with D possibly matching TRBD1 (5 bases). Germline CDR1 reads SQVTM; CDR2 reads ANQGSEA. V lost 0 bases, J lost 2 bases, and 12 bases lay in between. The CDR3 spans 15 residues. In nucleotides, the CDR3 is TGCAGCGTTGAAGATCCGCTCAGGGCCACAGATACGCAGTATTTT. Translating gives CSVEDPLRATDTQYF.

Here the CDR3 reads CASSVRAESSPLHF. In nucleotides, the CDR3 is TGTGCCAGCAGCGTAAGGGCGGAAAGTTCACCCCTCCACTTT. This rearrangement joins TRBV9 to TRBJ1-6; D is uncertain. V lost 1 base and J lost 9, with 11 bases in between. This CDR3 region has 14 residues. Germline V lookup: CDR1 SGDLS, CDR2 YYNGEE.

The chain is built from TRBV9 and TRBJ2-5; D possibly uses TRBD1 or TRBD2 (5 bases each). Germline assignment: CDR1 SGDLS and CDR2 YYNGEE. V lost 0 bases and J 5 bases, leaving 14 bases between the germline ends. This CDR3 contains 15 residues. The CDR3 nucleotides are TGTGCCAGCAGCGTAGTGGGCAGGGAGTGGGAGACCCAGTACTTC. This codes for CASSVVGREWETQYF.

The genes are TRBV18 and TRBJ1-1, with D hard to call. There are 14 residues in the CDR3. Germline V gives CDR1 KGHSH, CDR2 LQKENI. Deletions cut 6 bases from V and 1 base from J, with 12 bases between. CDR3 in DNA: TGTGCCAGCTCTGCTGGCAGACAGAACACTGAAGCTTTCTTT. It translates to CASSAGRQNTEAFF.